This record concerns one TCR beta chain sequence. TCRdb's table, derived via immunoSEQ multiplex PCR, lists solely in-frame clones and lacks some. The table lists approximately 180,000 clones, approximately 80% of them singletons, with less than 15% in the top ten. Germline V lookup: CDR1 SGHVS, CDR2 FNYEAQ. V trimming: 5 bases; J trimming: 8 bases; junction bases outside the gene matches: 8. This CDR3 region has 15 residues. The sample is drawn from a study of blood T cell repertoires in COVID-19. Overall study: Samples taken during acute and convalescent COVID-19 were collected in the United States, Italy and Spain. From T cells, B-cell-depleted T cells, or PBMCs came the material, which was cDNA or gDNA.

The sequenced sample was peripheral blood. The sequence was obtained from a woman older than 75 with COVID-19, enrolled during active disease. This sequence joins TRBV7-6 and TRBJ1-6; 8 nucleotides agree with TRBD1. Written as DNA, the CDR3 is TGTGCCAGCAGCCCCGGGACAGGTAGTGATTCACCCCTCCACTTT. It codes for CASSPGTGSDSPLHF. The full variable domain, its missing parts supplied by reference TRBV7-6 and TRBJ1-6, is GAGVSQSPRYKVTKRGQDVALRCDPISGHVSLYWYRQALGQGPEFLTYFNYEAQQDKSGLPNDRFSAERPEGSISTLTIQRTEQRDSAMYRCASSPGTGSDSPLHFGNGTRLTVT.